This TCR beta chain originates from a study of cytomegalovirus exposure and HLA in healthy donors. Study conclusions and caveats: In an earlier analysis, about 87% or about 30%: the productive usage of most TCR beta V segments. Later examination showed HLA-associated TCR beta chains had greater clonal expansion than equally common others.

The PCR employed 60 Vbeta primers together with 13 Jbeta primers. Profiling relied on immunoSEQ multiplex PCR, and the TCRdb table lists in-frame clones only, not all of them. The table lists under 200,000 clones, roughly 82% of them singletons. A note on this clone: What it recognizes is unknown.

This sequence originates from a man aged 45 to 65 in good health and CMV-seropositive. The source material was PBMCs.

Here the CDR3 reads CASTVFGTLYGYTF. In DNA, the CDR3 is TGTGCCAGCACCGTATTCGGGACACTTTATGGCTACACCTTC. The V call is TRBV28, the J call TRBJ1-2, with D perhaps TRBD1 (6 bases). Trimming took off 7 bases at V and 5 bases at J, with 17 bases between the two ends. The CDR3 has 14 amino acids. Looked up from germline, CDR1 is MDHEN and CDR2 is SYDVKM.